The 22 T cell receptor beta chains given below trace back to one sample, sequenced in a study of T cells in Graves' hyperthyroidism and ophthalmopathy. TCR beta CDR3 region amplification was performed from RNA transcripts. Carried out on the TCR CDR3, a first-round RT-PCR used the HTBI primer set. One entry per CDR3 protein results from TCRdb running MiXCR on the multiplex PCR reads. Among 330,000 or so distinct CDR3 sequences listed, roughly 18% were seen once. The specimen sequenced was blood. Receptor source: a man aged 45-65 years with Graves' ophthalmopathy.

This chain connects TRBV5-1 to TRBJ2-5; no reliable D call. Germline values: CDR1 SGHRS, CDR2 YFSETQ. The V end was cut by 1 base, the J end by 2 bases, with 9 bases between. The CDR3 spans 14 residues. The DNA for the CDR3 is TGCGCCAGCAGCTTGTTCGGCAGTCAAGAGACCCAGTACTTC. Translation: CASSLFGSQETQYF.

This clonotype was seen many times. V usage is TRBV4-1 and J usage is TRBJ2-5; D is uncertain. V lost 4 bases, J lost 3 bases, and 12 bases lay in between. From germline, CDR1 is MGHRA and CDR2 YSYEKL. This CDR3 region has 14 residues. The CDR3: CASSPSPGKETQYF. CDR3 DNA: TGCGCCAGCAGCCCCTCTCCGGGCAAAGAGACCCAGTACTTC.

The chain links TRBV28 to TRBJ2-7; 7 nucleotides agree with TRBD2. Unmatched junction bases numbered 9, after V lost 5 bases and J lost 2 bases. Germline values: CDR1 MDHEN, CDR2 SYDVKM. CDR3 size: 15 residues. In DNA, the CDR3 is TGTGCCAGCAGTCCTCTGCGGGAGTCCACCTACGAGCAGTACTTC. This sequence encodes CASSPLRESTYEQYF.

This clonotype was counted ten times or more. The chain recombines TRBV28 with TRBJ1-1, with 8 nucleotides matching TRBD1. The V and J ends lost 7 bases and 4 bases, in that order; junction bases with no gene match: 5. Germline V gene sequence: CDR1 MDHEN, CDR2 SYDVKM. The CDR3 is made up of 13 amino acids. Written as DNA, the CDR3 is TGTGCCAGCATTGGACAGGGAGGCACTGAAGCTTTCTTT. Its translation: CASIGQGGTEAFF.

This clonotype was counted ten times or more. This chain joins TRBV7-2 and TRBJ2-1; D remains unclear. Germline CDR1 SGHTA, CDR2 FQGNSA. CDR3 length equals 15 residues. V was trimmed by 1 base and J by 0 bases, leaving 7 bases between them. The CDR3 DNA follows: TGTGCCAGCAGCTTAGAGGCGGCCTCCTACAATGAGCAGTTCTTC. This encodes CASSLEAASYNEQFF.

This chain uses TRBV20-1 with TRBJ2-7; D uncertain. The germline CDR1 and CDR2 sequences are DFQATT and SNEGSKA (reference sequence). The CDR3 extends over 13 amino acids. The ends were cut back, 6 bases at V and 0 bases at J, with 12 bases in the middle. CDR3 sequence: CSARAVSSYEQYF. Written as DNA, the CDR3 is TGCAGTGCCCGGGCCGTAAGCTCCTACGAGCAGTACTTC.

The table lists this clonotype with a count of one. V usage is TRBV19 and J usage is TRBJ2-3; D may correspond to TRBD1 or TRBD2 (5 bases each). The germline CDR1 and CDR2 sequences are LNHDA and SQIVND (reference sequence). Trimming shortened V by 7 bases and J by 2 bases, and 16 bases separated the two germline ends. This CDR3 is built from 15 residues. The chain's CDR3 is CASTTGPFFTDTQYF. CDR3 nucleotide sequence: TGTGCCAGTACTACGGGACCGTTCTTCACAGATACGCAGTATTTT.

Ten or more counts support this clonotype. The chain uses TRBV2 and TRBJ1-1, with D perhaps TRBD1 (6 bases). Trimming pared 4 bases from V and 4 bases from J, leaving 16 bases between. This CDR3 is 15 amino acids long. CDR1 is SNHLY and CDR2 is FYNNEI in the germline V gene. CDR3 residues: CASSGLQGAGTEAFF. In DNA form, the CDR3 reads TGTGCCAGCAGTGGATTACAGGGTGCCGGCACTGAAGCTTTCTTT.

This clonotype has just a few counts. The chain employs TRBV11-2 and TRBJ1-2, with D unresolved. This CDR3 is built from 14 residues. Germline V gene sequence: CDR1 SGHAT, CDR2 FQNNGV. Trimming stripped 1 base from V and 4 bases from J, with 10 bases between. CDR3 protein: CASSLGSGGYGYTF. The CDR3 nucleotides read TGTGCCAGCAGCTTAGGGTCAGGAGGCTATGGCTACACCTTC. The whole variable domain, filled in from reference TRBV11-2 and TRBJ1-2, reads EAGVAQSPRYKIIEKRQSVAFWCNPISGHATLYWYQQILGQGPKLLIQFQNNGVVDDSQLPKDRFSAERLKGVDSTLKIQPAKLEDSAVYLCASSLGSGGYGYTFGSGTRLTVV.

This clonotype was picked up a small number of times. The rearrangement joins TRBV5-1 to TRBJ2-5; D may correspond to TRBD1 or TRBD2 (5 bases each). With 3 bases removed from V and 5 bases from J, the gap between germline ends came to 17 bases. CDR3 length equals 15 residues. Per germline, CDR1 SGHRS and CDR2 YFSETQ. DNA of the CDR3: TGCGCCAGCAGCTGGGGGACGATTGAAGGGGAGACCCAGTACTTC. Translation gives CASSWGTIEGETQYF.

This clonotype was detected ten times or more. This chain connects TRBV6-1 to TRBJ2-7; 11 bases fit TRBD1. The CDR3 contains 15 residues. V lost 5 bases to trimming and J lost 2 bases; unmatched junction nucleotides: 5. The germline V gene has CDR1 MNHNS and CDR2 SASEGT. The CDR3 protein is CASSLGQGVPYEQYF. The CDR3 nucleotides read TGTGCCAGCAGTTTGGGACAGGGGGTTCCCTACGAGCAGTACTTC.

A few counts support this clonotype. The genes are TRBV6-1 and TRBJ2-7; D is unresolved. The germline V gene encodes CDR1 MNHNS and CDR2 SASEGT. This CDR3 has 13 residues. V was pared by 5 bases and J by 5 bases, with 13 bases between. As DNA, the CDR3 is TGTGCCAGCAGTTCCCGTACTACCAACGAGCAGTACTTC. Its translation is CASSSRTTNEQYF.

The rearrangement joins TRBV7-9 to TRBJ2-2, with 12 nucleotides matching TRBD2. Germline V gives CDR1 SEHNR, CDR2 FQNEAQ (reference sequence). V was pared by 8 bases and J by 6 bases, with 4 bases of the junction left unmatched. The length of the CDR3 is 14 residues. The CDR3 nucleotides read TGTGCCAGCGGCCCTAGCGGGAGGGCCGGGGAGCTGTTTTTT. The encoded protein is CASGPSGRAGELFF.

The chain carries TRBV18 and TRBJ1-5; 7 bases agree with TRBD1. Per germline, CDR1 KGHSH and CDR2 LQKENI. CDR3 size: 16 residues. V was clipped by 2 bases and J by 4 bases; unmatched bases: 8. In nucleotides, the CDR3 is TGTGCCAGCTCACCATCGAACAGGGGTGGGAATCAGCCCCAGCATTTT. Residues: CASSPSNRGGNQPQHF.

This chain uses TRBV4-1 with TRBJ2-1, with D uncertain. The CDR3 has 12 amino acids. The germline V gene encodes CDR1 MGHRA and CDR2 YSYEKL. V lost 5 bases to trimming and J lost 6 bases, with 8 bases between them. CDR3 loop: CASSATGNEQFF. The CDR3 coding sequence is TGCGCCAGCAGCGCGACGGGCAATGAGCAGTTCTTC.

This clonotype has more than one count but fewer than ten. The chain recombines TRBV6-1 with TRBJ2-1, with TRBD2 matching over 9 bases. The germline V gene has CDR1 MNHNS and CDR2 SASEGT. The CDR3 has 14 residues. V shed 7 bases and J 3 bases; nucleotides not matched to a gene: 4. The DNA for the CDR3 is TGTGCCAGCATGGCTAGCGGGGTCTACAATGAGCAGTTCTTC. Translating gives CASMASGVYNEQFF.

This clonotype was counted only a few times. The chain recombines TRBV5-1 with TRBJ1-3; D gene ambiguous. The V end was cut by 0 bases, the J end by 0 bases, with 4 bases between. Germline V lookup: CDR1 SGHRS, CDR2 YFSETQ. The CDR3 has 14 residues. The CDR3 reads CASSLEDSGNTIYF. The CDR3 DNA follows: TGCGCCAGCAGCTTGGAGGACTCTGGAAACACCATATATTTT.

This clonotype has ten or more counts. The rearrangement joins TRBV30 to TRBJ1-1, with D possibly being TRBD1 (6 bases). Trimming pared 4 bases from V and 6 bases from J, leaving 18 bases between. Germline assignment: CDR1 GTSNPN and CDR2 SVGIG (reference sequence). CDR3 length equals 14 residues. The CDR3 loop is CAWKTDRLLPEAFF. CDR3 bases: TGTGCCTGGAAGACCGACAGGCTCCTTCCTGAAGCTTTCTTT.

This clonotype was picked up many times. J is TRBJ1-3 and V is TRBV6-1, with 8 bases identical to TRBD1. Trimming took 5 bases from V and 1 from J; bases not matched to a gene: 1. In germline, CDR1 is MNHNS, CDR2 SASEGT. The CDR3 extends over 14 amino acids. CDR3 coding DNA: TGTGCCAGCAGTCGGACAGGGTCTGGAAACACCATATATTTT. Residues: CASSRTGSGNTIYF.

There are a few counts of this clonotype. The chain links TRBV20-1 to TRBJ1-2; maybe TRBD1 (5 bases). Germline values: CDR1 DFQATT, CDR2 SNEGSKA (reference sequence). V lost 0 bases, J lost 3 bases, and 8 bases lay in between. The length of the CDR3 is 13 residues. CDR3 amino acids: CSARDWGDYGYTF. CDR3 sequence (DNA): TGCAGTGCTAGAGATTGGGGGGACTATGGCTACACCTTC.

This clonotype was found many times. The chain links TRBV28 to TRBJ2-6; a weak D match, TRBD1 (6 bases). Germline-derived CDR1 and CDR2 are MDHEN and SYDVKM. V lost 2 bases and J lost 4, with 9 bases in between. The CDR3 sequence is 15 residues long. The CDR3 nucleotides read TGTGCCAGCAGTTTAGTGGGGGCCGGGGCCAACGTCCTGACTTTC. Its protein product is CASSLVGAGANVLTF.

The rearrangement joins TRBV5-5 to TRBJ1-6, with a possible D match to TRBD1 (5 bases). V was pared by 0 bases and J by 0 bases, with 7 bases between. Germline-derived CDR1 and CDR2 are SGHKS and YYEKEE (reference sequence). The CDR3 is made up of 16 amino acids. The CDR3 nucleotides read TGTGCCAGCAGCTTGGAAGACAGCTCCTATAATTCACCCCTCCACTTT. Its protein is CASSLEDSSYNSPLHF.